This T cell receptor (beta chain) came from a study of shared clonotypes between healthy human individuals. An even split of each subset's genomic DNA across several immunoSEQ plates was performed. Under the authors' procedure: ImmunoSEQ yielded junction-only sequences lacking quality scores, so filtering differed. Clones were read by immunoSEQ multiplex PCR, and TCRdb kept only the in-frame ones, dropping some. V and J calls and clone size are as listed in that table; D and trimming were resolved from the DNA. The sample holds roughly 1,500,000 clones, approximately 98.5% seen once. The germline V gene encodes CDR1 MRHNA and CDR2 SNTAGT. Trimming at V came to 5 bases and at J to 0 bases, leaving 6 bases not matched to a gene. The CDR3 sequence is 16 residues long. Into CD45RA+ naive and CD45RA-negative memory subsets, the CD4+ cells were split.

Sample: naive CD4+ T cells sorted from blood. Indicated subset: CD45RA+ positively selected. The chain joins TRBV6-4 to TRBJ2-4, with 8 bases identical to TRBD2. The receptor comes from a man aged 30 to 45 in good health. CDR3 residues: CASSRREDLAKNIQYF. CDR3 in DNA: TGTGCCAGCAGTCGGCGGGAGGATCTAGCCAAAAACATTCAGTACTTC.